This T cell receptor beta chain was identified in a study of blood T cell repertoires in COVID-19 (dated by TCRdb to 2019 to 2021). With regard to the full study: Samples from collaborators originated in the United States, Italy and Spain and spanned both the acute and convalescent phases of COVID-19. The samples were drawn from the first 160 participants of the ongoing ImmuneRACE study and from 1,200 or so subjects provided by 6 global collaborators. The sample metadata nearly always contained a de-identified subject ID, COVID-19 status, age in years and sex. The repertoires were released in a freely available public database meant as a resource for research on the immune response to SARS-CoV-2. The material from the prospective study consisted of cDNA or gDNA derived from T cells, B-cell-depleted T cells, or PBMCs. Where available, HLA class I and class II types were taken from metadata supplied by the sample provider and were not determined by assay-based typing. The dataset comprised deeply sampled blood TCRbeta repertoires from subjects exposed to, actively infected with, or recovered from COVID-19. Here is what the overall study found, with its caveats: Clinical and demographic metadata were provided uncurated, with the amount varying by source and participant.

The CDR3 spans 14 residues, from the cysteine through the phenylalanine. Only the CDR3 region is kept as DNA, spanning 42 bases read in frame from base 1. From the germline V gene, CDR1 is SNHLY and CDR2 is FYNNEI. Trimming removed 3 bases from V and 9 bases from J, leaving 12 bases between the germline ends. TCRbeta CDR3 regions were amplified from genomic DNA by means of the immunoSEQ Assay, a bias-controlled multiplex PCR. The authors processed their data as follows. Within the assay, amplification of reference gene primers was used to estimate how many nucleated cells each sample contained. To quantify the absolute abundance of each unique TCRbeta CDR3 rearrangement, sequence reads were collapsed and filtered. For each sample, productive Simpson clonality was calculated by taking the square root of Simpson's diversity index across productive rearrangements. Entries here come from immuneACCESS through TCRdb and include only in-frame sequences with V and J called. Some clones fail to appear in such tables; in the studies checked, an unresolved V gene covers under half of the shortfall, and the cause of the remainder is unknown. V and J calls and clone size follow that table, whereas D and trimming were derived from the DNA. The sample contains roughly 250,000 clones, over 65% of them found a single time. In total, the top ten clones hold around 3.4% of the sample.

Each collaborating institution followed its own protocols to collect whole blood in K2EDTA tubes. Collaborator samples were shipped for TCRbeta analysis as frozen whole blood, isolated PBMCs, or DNA extracted from either sample type. A note on this clone: No cognate antigen has been identified for it. Per-nucleotide qualities are absent, and no much larger clonotype sits a single base away.

This sequence was found in a woman at least 80 years old with acute or convalescent COVID-19. Material for sequencing was peripheral blood. The chain employs TRBV2 and TRBJ1-6; the D gene is perhaps TRBD1, from 5 matching bases. CDR3 sequence: CASSDGRVFSPLHF. The sequenced DNA is TGTGCCAGCAGTGACGGCAGGGTGTTTTCACCCCTCCACTTT.